These T cell receptor beta chains were read from a single sample in a study of tumor-infiltrating lymphocytes in oesophageal squamous cell carcinoma. MiXCR, applied by TCRdb to the PCR reads, yields one record per CDR3 protein. The sample has roughly 23,000 distinct CDR3 sequences, approximately 35% seen once; the top ten hold about a fifth. The sample was esophageal tumor tissue. The receptors here all came from a female donor with esophageal squamous cell carcinoma. Both conserved end residues are trimmed from each CDR3. The D gene is left open where the match is weak.

d_gene	v_gene	j_gene	CDR3aa
TRBD1	TRBV18	TRBJ1-3	ASSPTPSTGSTGNTIY
NA	TRBV6-1	TRBJ2-1	ASSKSSYNEQF
TRBD1	TRBV5-1	TRBJ2-7	ASSFGTGSSYEQY
NA	TRBV12-5	NA	ASGLVPGYPCEQY
TRBD1	TRBV15	TRBJ2-1	ATSRGGQGVYNEQF
TRBD2	TRBV25-1	TRBJ2-5	ASRSILAGQETQY
NA	TRBV19	TRBJ1-1	ASSTNMNTEAF
NA	TRBV5-5	TRBJ1-1	ASSLDLNTEAF
TRBD2	TRBV27	TRBJ2-4	ASSLLAGKNIQY
NA	TRBV6-1	TRBJ1-2	ASSPRYGYT
TRBD2	TRBV19	NA	ASRHSGSSYNEQY
NA	TRBV2	TRBJ2-1	ASSEVGTEQF
NA	TRBV11-2	NA	ASSSYYEQY
NA	TRBV7-3	TRBJ2-1	ASSLNHPTSGRTRRAVLR
TRBD2	TRBV5-4	TRBJ2-1	ASSWDGTSGNEQF
NA	TRBV6-1	TRBJ1-6	ASSEMRGHGSSPLH
TRBD2	TRBV7-3	TRBJ2-4	ASSLSFSSGNEQY